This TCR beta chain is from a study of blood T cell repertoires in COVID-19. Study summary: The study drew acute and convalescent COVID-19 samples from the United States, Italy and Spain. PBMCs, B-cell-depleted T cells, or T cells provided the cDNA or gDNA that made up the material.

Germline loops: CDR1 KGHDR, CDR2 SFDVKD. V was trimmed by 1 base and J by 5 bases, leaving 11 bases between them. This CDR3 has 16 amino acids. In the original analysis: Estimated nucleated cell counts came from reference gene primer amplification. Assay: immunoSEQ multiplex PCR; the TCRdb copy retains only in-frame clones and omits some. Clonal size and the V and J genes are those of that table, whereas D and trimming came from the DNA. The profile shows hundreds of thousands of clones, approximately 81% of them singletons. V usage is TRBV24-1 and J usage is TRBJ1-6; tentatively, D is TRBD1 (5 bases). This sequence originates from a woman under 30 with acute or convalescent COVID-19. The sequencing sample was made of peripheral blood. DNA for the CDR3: TGTGCCACCAGTGATTTTATGTCAGGGCATAATTCACCCCTCCACTTT. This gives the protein CATSDFMSGHNSPLHF.